The T cell receptor (beta chain) described here comes from a study of shared clonotypes between healthy human individuals. Each PCR replicate from the sorted subsets contained about 200 ng DNA, which is 25,000 to 30,000 T cell genomes. Sequencing used immunoSEQ multiplex PCR; TCRdb keeps in-frame clones, though not all of them. The repertoire consists of about 1 million clones, with 70% to 80% occurring once and the leading ten covering approximately 1.5%. As concerns this clone: Its antigen remains unidentified.

The CDR3 runs to 17 residues. V was cut by 2 bases and J by 1 base, with 16 bases left in between. Germline-derived CDR1 and CDR2 are SGHTA and FQGNSA. General study results and limits: Naive subsets generally had larger estimated richness than memory subsets. There were few donors, and this limited the genetic and exposure-history diversity represented. With a handful of donors compared, 4% to 5% of naive CD4 clonotypes were shared.

The sequenced sample was memory CD4+ T cells sorted from blood. Subset denoted: CD45RA-negative fraction. The genes are TRBV7-2 and TRBJ2-3; D call uncertain. The TCR was taken from a man younger than 30 in good health. This CDR3 reads CASSLYGVSAGTDTQYF. As DNA, the CDR3 is TGTGCCAGCAGCTTATATGGGGTCAGTGCCGGCACAGATACGCAGTATTTT.